Listed here are 20 T cell receptor beta chains from one sample, sequenced in a study of T cell repertoires in cytomegalovirus infection. TCRdb itself ran the reads through MiXCR, one entry per CDR3 protein. This sample yields 830,000 or so distinct CDR3 sequences, of which about 30% are seen a single time; 12% belongs to the top ten. Their specific antigens are unknown. The sequences come from cultured CD8+ T cells from PBMCs, collected from culture after CMV antigen stimulation. Source of these receptors: a human donor in good health (CMV status not recorded). Some clones in this sample may be carry-over from other donors' samples.

A few counts support this clonotype. The rearrangement uses TRBV6-1 and TRBJ2-7; D remains ambiguous. The V end was cut by 5 bases, the J end by 5 bases, with 10 bases between. In germline, CDR1 is MNHNS, CDR2 SASEGT. This CDR3 has 12 amino acids. The CDR3 is CASSKGYHEQYV. Written as DNA, the CDR3 is TGTGCCAGCAGTAAAGGGTACCACGAGCAGTACGTC.

Many counts were recorded for this clonotype. The V call is TRBV7-8, the J call TRBJ1-5; no firm D call. V was pared by 0 bases and J by 4 bases, with 10 bases between. CDR3 length equals 15 residues. Germline V gene data show CDR1 as SGHVS and CDR2 as FQNEAQ. CDR3 sequence reads: CASSLARGSNQPQHF. The DNA for the CDR3 is TGTGCCAGCAGCTTAGCGCGAGGGTCGAATCAGCCCCAGCATTTT.

The chain has TRBV5-8 and TRBJ1-2; 7 nucleotides match TRBD1. Trimming removed 4 bases from V and 8 bases from J; junction bases left unmatched: 14. CDR1 is SGHTS, CDR2 YDEGEE, per germline. CDR3 length: 15 amino acids. The CDR3 DNA reads TGTGCCAGCAGCGTCCGGGACAGTTATTATGAAGGCTACACCTTC. This encodes CASSVRDSYYEGYTF.

This clonotype occurred a few times. V and J are TRBV6-1 and TRBJ2-7, with a possible D match to TRBD2 (6 bases). Trimming stripped 0 bases from V and 3 bases from J, with 12 bases between. The V gene's germline CDR1 is MNHNS and CDR2 SASEGT. The CDR3 length is 15 residues. This chain's CDR3 is CASSEAGGAFYEQYF. CDR3 nucleotides: TGTGCCAGCAGTGAAGCTGGAGGGGCGTTCTACGAGCAGTACTTC.

There are a few counts of this clonotype. The chain is built from TRBV19 and TRBJ2-2; a weak D match, TRBD1 (7 bases). CDR1 and CDR2 from the germline V gene are LNHDA and SQIVND (reference sequence). The CDR3 is 15 amino acids. V was trimmed by 3 bases and J by 6 bases, leaving 14 bases between them. Here the CDR3 reads CASSMGQGGAGELFF. Written as DNA, the CDR3 is TGTGCCAGTAGTATGGGGCAGGGGGGAGCCGGGGAGCTGTTTTTT. The variable domain in full, with the rest retrieved from reference TRBV19 and TRBJ2-2, is DGGITQSPKYLFRKEGQNVTLSCEQNLNHDAMYWYRQDPGQGLRLIYYSQIVNDFQKGDIAEGYSVSREKKESFPLTVTSAQKNPTAFYLCASSMGQGGAGELFFGEGSRLTVL.

The chain combines TRBV5-1 with TRBJ1-1, with D possibly TRBD1 on 5 matching bases. V lost 3 bases to trimming and J lost 6 bases, with 15 bases between them. CDR1 is SGHRS, CDR2 YFSETQ, per germline. This CDR3 spans 14 amino acids. CDR3 in amino acids: CASSSRRGSAEAFF. The CDR3 DNA reads as TGCGCCAGCAGCTCACGAAGGGGTTCGGCTGAAGCTTTCTTT.

This clonotype was detected many times. CDR3 region: CASSLRGDRPTTDTQYF. The DNA for the CDR3 is TGTGCCAGCAGCTTACGCGGGGACAGACCAACCACAGATACGCAGTATTTT. The rearrangement links TRBV7-6 to TRBJ2-3; possible D gene TRBD1, 7 bases. Per germline, CDR1 SGHVS and CDR2 FNYEAQ. This CDR3 spans 17 amino acids. With 2 bases removed from V and 2 bases from J, the gap between germline ends came to 17 bases.

The chain is built from TRBV4-3 and TRBJ1-5, with D hard to call. V lost 5 bases and J lost 6, with 11 bases in between. This CDR3 has 13 amino acids. The germline V gene has CDR1 LGHNA and CDR2 YSLEER. For the CDR3, the DNA is TGCGCCAGCAGCTCATTCTTTGGTCAGCCCCAGCATTTT. Protein product: CASSSFFGQPQHF.

On this clonotype: This CDR3 fails to terminate in the conserved phenylalanine or tryptophan, so it likely reflects a read error. The chain uses TRBV12-5 and TRBJ2-5; the match to TRBD1 covers 8 bases. The CDR3 sequence is 17 residues long. The V gene's germline CDR1 is LGHNT and CDR2 FRNRAP. The V segment lost 2 bases and the J segment 4 bases; nucleotides outside the gene matches: 12. CDR3 loop: CASGLNNSTGTGETQYV. For the CDR3, the DNA is TGTGCTAGTGGTTTGAATAATTCGACAGGGACAGGAGAGACCCAGTACGTC.

V usage is TRBV11-2 and J usage is TRBJ2-1, with 10 bases aligning to TRBD1. This CDR3 spans 16 amino acids. Germline CDR1 and CDR2: SGHAT and FQNNGV. V lost 4 bases, J lost 3 bases, and 6 bases stayed unmatched. This CDR3 is CASSSPGQGFYNEQFF. DNA of the CDR3: TGTGCCAGCAGCTCCCCGGGACAGGGGTTCTACAATGAGCAGTTCTTC.

V is TRBV27 and J is TRBJ1-2, with unresolved D. V gave up 5 bases and J gave up 4 bases, with 14 bases separating them. This CDR3 comprises 14 residues. Per germline, CDR1 MNHEY and CDR2 SMNVEV (reference sequence). The CDR3 loop reads CASSPGGLPYGYTF. DNA for the CDR3: TGTGCCAGCAGTCCCGGAGGGCTACCCTATGGCTACACCTTC.

This chain uses TRBV4-1 with TRBJ2-5, with a weak D call TRBD1 (5 bases). Germline V gene data show CDR1 as MGHRA and CDR2 as YSYEKL. V lost 6 bases, J lost 7 bases, and 15 bases lay in between. This CDR3 region has 13 residues. The CDR3 nucleotides read TGCGCCAGCAGGTCCGGGCCCCAGGGGACCCAGTACTTC. This encodes CASRSGPQGTQYF.

The V call is TRBV5-1, the J call TRBJ2-7, with 8 nucleotides matching TRBD1. The CDR3 runs to 13 residues. Losses at the gene ends were 5 bases for V and 8 bases for J; bases not matched to a gene: 9. Germline lookup yields CDR1 SGHRS and CDR2 YFSETQ. The CDR3 region is CASSISRTGKQYV. In nucleotides, the CDR3 is TGCGCCAGCAGTATATCTAGGACAGGGAAGCAGTACGTC.

This rearrangement joins TRBV6-6 to TRBJ1-4; 10 nucleotides align to TRBD1. J gave up 7 bases and V 7 bases, and 6 bases lay outside the gene matches. Germline V gives CDR1 MNHNY, CDR2 SVGAGI (reference sequence). This CDR3 comprises 14 residues. The CDR3 reads CASTKGTGVEKLFF. CDR3 coding DNA: TGTGCCAGCACGAAAGGGACAGGGGTTGAAAAACTGTTTTTT.

This chain connects TRBV19 to TRBJ1-2; TRBD1 agrees at 7 bases. The junction had 7 bases not matched to a gene; V was cut back by 4 bases and J by 8 bases. CDR1 and CDR2 from the germline V gene are LNHDA and SQIVND (reference sequence). The CDR3 totals 13 residues. This chain's CDR3 is CASSTLQGQGYTF. The CDR3 coding sequence is TGTGCCAGTAGTACTCTACAGGGGCAAGGCTACACCTTC.

V usage is TRBV12-3 or TRBV12-4 and J usage is TRBJ2-2, with D perhaps matching TRBD2 (6 bases). The CDR3 sequence is 15 residues long. Trimming removed 1 base from V and 7 bases from J, with 13 bases in between. CDR3 sequence reads: CASSLGGDFIGELFF. CDR3 in DNA: TGTGCCAGCAGTTTAGGGGGGGATTTTATCGGGGAGCTGTTTTTT.

This clonotype turned up a few times. As DNA, the CDR3 is TGTGCCAGCAGCTTCTTGGCCAGGGTAACAGATACGCAGTATTTT. Protein: CASSFLARVTDTQYF. This chain uses TRBV7-9 with TRBJ2-3; weak D call: TRBD1 (5 bases). The CDR3 runs to 15 residues. CDR1 SEHNR and CDR2 FQNEAQ come from the germline V gene (reference sequence). V gave up 3 bases and J gave up 3 bases, with 13 bases separating them.

The sample holds a few counts of this clonotype. The chain has TRBV4-1 and TRBJ2-3; D may be TRBD1 or TRBD2 (5 bases each). Trimming cost V 4 bases and J 2 bases, with 10 bases left between them. The CDR3 totals 14 residues. The germline CDR1 and CDR2 sequences are MGHRA and YSYEKL. CDR3 loop: CASSPGANTDTQYF. The CDR3 DNA follows: TGCGCCAGCAGCCCCGGGGCTAACACAGATACGCAGTATTTT.

The chain links TRBV19 to TRBJ2-3; TRBD2 is a possible D gene (6 bases). Germline lookup yields CDR1 LNHDA and CDR2 SQIVND (reference sequence). Trimming left V 4 bases short and J 2 bases short, with 25 bases between. This CDR3 contains 19 residues. The CDR3 region has the DNA TGTGCCAGTAGTAAACGAATAGCCGGGACTCGCGCGCCCACAGATACGCAGTATTTT. This sequence encodes CASSKRIAGTRAPTDTQYF.

This clonotype was recorded at least ten times. The chain couples TRBV7-9 to TRBJ2-1; TRBD1 might be the D (6 bases). Germline V gives CDR1 SEHNR, CDR2 FQNEAQ (reference sequence). The CDR3 consists of 14 residues. The CDR3 sequence: CSAGPPDSSDEQFF. CDR3 coding DNA: TGTTCCGCGGGCCCGCCGGACAGCAGCGATGAGCAGTTCTTC.